This T cell receptor (beta chain) originates from a study of cytomegalovirus exposure and HLA in healthy donors. Study summary: The roughly 120 million unique TCR beta sequences, from roughly 170 million T cells, were found by an earlier analysis. Regarding the study as a whole: Trimming of TCR beta V- and J-genes showed a link, identified in a later analysis, to a missense DCLRE1C variant. Cytomegalovirus-associated TCR beta chains were listed, numbering 164. The majority of TCR sequences were rare, yet some public TCRs appeared in many donors.

Per germline, CDR1 SEHNR and CDR2 FQNEAQ (reference sequence). The CDR3 length is 14 residues. V lost 5 bases and J lost 5; bases outside the gene matches: 7. Primers included in the PCR were 60 Vbeta and 13 Jbeta primers. Data came from immunoSEQ multiplex PCR; TCRdb stores just in-frame clones and leaves some out. The sample holds under 200,000 clones, roughly 73% seen once. As for this clone: The antigen is not known.

The J gene is TRBJ1-1, the V gene TRBV7-9; 8 bases agree with TRBD1. The receptor's source is a male donor in good health and CMV-seronegative. The specimen was PBMCs. CDR3 loop: CASSEGTGGTEAFF. The DNA for the CDR3 is TGTGCCAGCAGCGAAGGGACAGGAGGGACTGAAGCTTTCTTT.